These T cell receptor beta chains were read from a single sample in a study of T-cell memory formation after mild COVID-19. From the 5' RACE reads, TCRdb called clonotypes with MiXCR, one entry per CDR3 protein. The table has 400,000 or so distinct CDR3 sequences, around 19% seen once. Sequenced input: PBMCs or a T cell subset sorted from them (not recorded which). Source of these receptors: an adult woman who had mild COVID-19 (a few samples of this study predate the infection). Cell type and time point are not known. The CDR3 runs from the conserved cysteine through the conserved F or W. A D gene is named only where the DNA matches it firmly. Not all rows give a size; the values are once, few, many and, for expanded clones, a class.

j_call clone_size cdr3_length d_call v_call cdr3_aa cdr3_nt
TRBJ2-5 few 14 TRBD2 TRBV12-3/TRBV12-4 CASRPIAGGETQYF TGTGCCAGCAGACCCATAGCGGGGGGGGAGACCCAGTACTTC
TRBJ1-4 few 15 - TRBV7-6 CASSPRAGGNEKLFF TGTGCCAGCAGCCCCAGGGCCGGGGGTAATGAAAAACTGTTTTTT
TRBJ2-5 - 13 TRBD1 TRBV20-1 CSAGAGGDETQYF TGCAGTGCTGGGGCAGGGGGCGACGAGACCCAGTACTTC
TRBJ2-3 - 16 - TRBV12-3/TRBV12-4 CASTGGGPPWPDTQYF TGTGCCAGCACAGGAGGCGGCCCTCCCTGGCCAGATACGCAGTATTTT
TRBJ2-7 many 13 - TRBV12-3/TRBV12-4 CASSLSKKYEQYF TGTGCCAGCAGTTTAAGTAAGAAATACGAGCAGTACTTC
TRBJ1-6 - 13 - TRBV6-5 CASRQGQGSPLHF TGTGCCAGCAGGCAGGGGCAAGGTTCACCCCTCCACTTT
TRBJ1-2 few 13 - TRBV3-1 CASSGNWDYGYTF TGTGCCAGTTCAGGGAACTGGGACTATGGCTACACCTTC
TRBJ2-5 - 17 TRBD2 TRBV7-9 CASSAPPASGYQETQYF TGTGCCAGCAGCGCCCCCCCGGCTAGCGGGTACCAAGAGACCCAGTACTTC
TRBJ2-6 few 20 TRBD2 TRBV11-2 CASSLDVPAGGSSGANVLTF TGTGCCAGCAGCTTAGATGTCCCAGCGGGAGGCAGCTCTGGGGCCAACGTCCTGACTTTC
TRBJ2-7 few 18 TRBD2 TRBV7-9 CASSSRTSGTMLAYEQYF TGTGCCAGCAGCTCCCGGACTAGCGGGACCATGTTGGCCTACGAGCAGTACTTC
TRBJ1-1 - 14 TRBD1 TRBV7-6 CASSPRRDRAEAFF TGTGCCAGCAGCCCTAGGAGGGACAGGGCTGAAGCTTTCTTT
TRBJ1-2 few 12 - TRBV30 CAWSGTNYGYTF TGTGCCTGGAGCGGGACTAACTATGGCTACACCTTC
TRBJ1-2 - 15 - TRBV7-9 CASSLSRTPGDGYTF TGTGCCAGCAGCTTATCAAGGACCCCAGGAGACGGCTACACCTTC
TRBJ2-1 few 16 TRBD1 TRBV4-2 CASSGPTGLGSNEQFF TGTGCCAGCAGCGGCCCGACAGGGCTAGGCTCCAATGAGCAGTTCTTC
TRBJ1-1 - 14 - TRBV19 CASTRKYTLAEAFF TGTGCCAGTACCCGGAAATACACGTTGGCTGAAGCTTTCTTT
TRBJ2-1 - 14 - TRBV5-1 CASSPQRAYNEQFF TGCGCCAGCAGCCCGCAAAGGGCCTACAATGAGCAGTTCTTC
TRBJ2-1 few 16 TRBD1 TRBV7-2 CASSFLLGQGRNEQFF TGTGCCAGCAGCTTCCTTTTGGGACAGGGACGCAATGAGCAGTTCTTC
TRBJ2-2 few 13 - TRBV7-2 CASTLSGPGELFF TGTGCCAGCACCCTGAGCGGGCCCGGGGAGCTGTTTTTT
TRBJ1-5 many 14 - TRBV6-5 CASRPKTGIQPQHF TGTGCCAGCAGACCTAAAACAGGGATTCAGCCCCAGCATTTT
TRBJ1-5 few 15 - TRBV19 CASSILGGSNQPQHF TGTGCCAGTAGTATTCTGGGAGGTAGCAATCAGCCCCAGCATTTT
TRBJ1-2 few 14 TRBD1 TRBV20-1 CSARTGGTNYGYTF TGCAGTGCTCGGACAGGGGGAACTAACTATGGCTACACCTTC
TRBJ2-1 many 17 - TRBV4-1 CASSQELGGVSYNEQFF TGCGCCAGCAGCCAAGAACTCGGCGGGGTCTCCTACAATGAGCAGTTCTTC
TRBJ1-2 - 11 - TRBV20-1 CSVSDGYGYTF TGCAGTGTCTCGGATGGCTATGGCTACACCTTC
TRBJ2-1 few 14 - TRBV9 CASSVGGVYNEQFF TGTGCCAGCAGCGTAGGAGGGGTATACAATGAGCAGTTCTTC
TRBJ1-2 few 18 TRBD1 TRBV20-1 CSAMRTPGQGEVHYGYTF TGCAGTGCTATGAGGACACCGGGACAGGGGGAAGTTCACTATGGCTACACCTTC
TRBJ2-3 - 15 TRBD2 TRBV5-1 CASSLDLAGPDTQYF TGCGCCAGCAGCTTGGATCTAGCGGGACCGGATACGCAGTATTTT
TRBJ1-2 many 14 - TRBV24-1 CATSDFEDSYGYTF TGTGCCACCAGTGATTTCGAGGACAGCTATGGCTACACCTTC
TRBJ2-7 - 14 - TRBV20-1 CSARGGGFHYEQYF TGCAGTGCTAGAGGCGGGGGCTTCCACTACGAGCAGTACTTC
TRBJ2-7 - 14 - TRBV6-6 CASSPGDTAYEQYF TGTGCCAGCAGCCCGGGGGACACAGCCTACGAGCAGTACTTC
TRBJ2-7 few 13 - TRBV12-3/TRBV12-4 CASSGLRSYEQYF TGTGCCAGTTCGGGACTTCGCTCCTACGAGCAGTACTTC
TRBJ2-1 few 12 - TRBV7-9 CASSLAGSVQFF TGTGCCAGCAGCTTAGCGGGCTCCGTGCAGTTCTTC
TRBJ1-2 few 13 - TRBV12-3/TRBV12-4 CASSPVNNYGYTF TGTGCCAGCAGTCCGGTCAATAACTATGGCTACACCTTC